Sequencing of this T cell receptor (beta chain) was carried out in a study of CD8 T cells in Susac syndrome. The controls were healthy donors who were matched for age and sex. TEMRA cells were FACS-enriched, with CD8+ and CD4+ T cells isolated negatively. Trimming removed 0 bases at V and 5 bases at J, with 7 bases between. The CDR3 spans 13 residues. RNA, at about 0.45 to 1 ug, was reverse transcribed with random hexamers. An immunoSEQ multiplex PCR generated amplified TCR beta CDR3 products spanning 54 Vbeta and 13 Jbeta. MiXCR, applied by TCRdb to the immunoSEQ multiplex PCR reads, yields one record per CDR3 protein. The sample lists about 120,000 distinct CDR3 sequences; 90% to 95% were seen once.

Material: CD4+ T cells from PBMCs. The chain joins TRBV23-1 to TRBJ2-5; D remains unclear. TRBV23-1 counts as an open reading frame of uncertain function. This TCR came from a human donor in good health. The CDR3 DNA reads TGCGCCAGCAGTCAATCCCCTTCGGAGACCCAGTACTTC. Translation gives CASSQSPSETQYF.